These T cell receptor beta chains were read from a single sample in a study of cytomegalovirus exposure and HLA in healthy donors. Assay used: immunoSEQ multiplex PCR; TCRdb lists only in-frame clones, some missing. The repertoire holds some 130,000 clones, with around four fifths as singletons. Sequencing was performed on PBMCs. Source of these receptors: a male donor in good health and CMV-seronegative. CDR3s include the opening cysteine and the closing phenylalanine or tryptophan. Clone size appears in some rows only: once, few, many, or a class for an expanded clone.

V: TRBV5-6; J: TRBJ2-5; size: few; CDR3: CASSTRRWNVETQYF
V: TRBV7-4; J: TRBJ2-7; size: -; CDR3: CASSLDPLRSQEYEQYF
V: TRBV4-2; J: TRBJ2-3; size: -; CDR3: CASSPGLAGAVDTQYF
V: TRBV18; J: TRBJ2-5; size: -; CDR3: CASSASGQAQTQYF
V: TRBV19; J: TRBJ2-7; size: -; CDR3: CASSMQGAFYEQYF
V: TRBV6-5; J: TRBJ2-1; size: -; CDR3: CASSYLASGKYNEQFF
V: TRBV30; J: TRBJ2-5; size: -; CDR3: CAWRTGGWETQYF
V: TRBV27; J: TRBJ1-2; size: -; CDR3: CASSLLGPGTGGGYTF
V: TRBV6-6; J: TRBJ2-7; size: -; CDR3: CASSYWRELPPYEQYF
V: TRBV7-3; J: TRBJ2-2; size: -; CDR3: CASSLLQGTGELFF
V: TRBV23-1; J: TRBJ1-2; size: -; CDR3: CASSFRGQGYTF
V: TRBV15; J: TRBJ2-1; size: -; CDR3: CATSRGRTSGLNEQFF
V: TRBV28; J: TRBJ1-2; size: -; CDR3: CASRRGDRYGYTF
V: TRBV4-3; J: TRBJ2-1; size: -; CDR3: CASSLGFSVQGIEQFF
V: TRBV29-1; J: TRBJ2-7; size: -; CDR3: CSVGGVGYEQYF
V: TRBV11-2; J: -; size: -; CDR3: CASSLGQHYEQYF
V: TRBV28; J: TRBJ2-7; size: -; CDR3: CASSWTSGAYEQYF
V: TRBV7-9; J: TRBJ2-7; size: -; CDR3: CASSPHRDRGSFGYEQYF
V: TRBV5-1; J: TRBJ1-6; size: -; CDR3: CASSLLDRQGNSPLHF